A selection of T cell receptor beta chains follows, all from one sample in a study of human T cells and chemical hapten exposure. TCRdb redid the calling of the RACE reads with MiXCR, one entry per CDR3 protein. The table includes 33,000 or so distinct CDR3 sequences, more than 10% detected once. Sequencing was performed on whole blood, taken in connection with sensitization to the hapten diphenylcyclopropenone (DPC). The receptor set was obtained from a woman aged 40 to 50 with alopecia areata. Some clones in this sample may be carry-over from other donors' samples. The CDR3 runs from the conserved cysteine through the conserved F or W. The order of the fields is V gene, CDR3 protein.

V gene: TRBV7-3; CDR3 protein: CASSFSGSTDTQYF
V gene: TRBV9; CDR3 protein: CASSSWTSGADTQYF
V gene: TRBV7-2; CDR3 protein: CASRSGTGTNSPLHF
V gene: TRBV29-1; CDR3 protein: CSVDPRGSTDTQYF
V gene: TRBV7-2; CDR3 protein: CASSFASGGAYEQYF
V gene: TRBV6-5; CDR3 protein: CASSRGGSYNEQFF
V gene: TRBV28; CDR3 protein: CAHGGGNTIYF
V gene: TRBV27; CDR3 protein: CASRERGAPYEQYF
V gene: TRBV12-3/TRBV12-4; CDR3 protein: CASRGPDSYEQYF
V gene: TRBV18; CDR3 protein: CASSPGQGDQPQHF
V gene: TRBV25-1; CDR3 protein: CASSELGRTFTDTQYF
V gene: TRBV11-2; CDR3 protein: CASSDDTRGDNSPLHF
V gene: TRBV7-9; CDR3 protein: CASSLTGSGETQYF
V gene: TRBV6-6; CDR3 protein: CASSYPQESSPLHF
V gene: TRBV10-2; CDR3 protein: CASSEPGTGELFF
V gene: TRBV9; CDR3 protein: CASSSGQGSHEQYF
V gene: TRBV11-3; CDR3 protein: CASSLGRLAEETQYF
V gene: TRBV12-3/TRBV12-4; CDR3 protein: CASSFLNLGAFF
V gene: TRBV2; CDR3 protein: CASSPRGEQYF
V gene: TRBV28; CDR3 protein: CASRGGWPEAFF
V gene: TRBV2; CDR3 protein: CASSTESNTEAFF
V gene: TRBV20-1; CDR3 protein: CSASGPNNEKLFF
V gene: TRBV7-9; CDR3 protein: CAIVREETQYF
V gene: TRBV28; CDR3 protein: CASSQLGRAQRDGYTF
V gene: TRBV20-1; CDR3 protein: CSAGPSGSSYEQYF
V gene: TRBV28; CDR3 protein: CASSDRGVVGTEAFF
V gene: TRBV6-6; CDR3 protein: CASSYSTSGSGANVLTF
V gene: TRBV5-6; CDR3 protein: CASSMGGSYQPQHF
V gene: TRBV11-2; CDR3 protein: CASSLELAGAYEQFF
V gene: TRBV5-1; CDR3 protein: CASSPRPVTGSIDTQYF
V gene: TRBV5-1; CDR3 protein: CASSLGPETGNTGELFF
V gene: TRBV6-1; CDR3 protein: CASRWGVGTANTGELFF
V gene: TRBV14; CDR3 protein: CASSETSASYNEQFF
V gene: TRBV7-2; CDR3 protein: CASSLARRGNTEAFF
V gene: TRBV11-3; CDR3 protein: CASSVIRGDTDTQYF
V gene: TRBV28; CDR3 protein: CASSTRGEAFF